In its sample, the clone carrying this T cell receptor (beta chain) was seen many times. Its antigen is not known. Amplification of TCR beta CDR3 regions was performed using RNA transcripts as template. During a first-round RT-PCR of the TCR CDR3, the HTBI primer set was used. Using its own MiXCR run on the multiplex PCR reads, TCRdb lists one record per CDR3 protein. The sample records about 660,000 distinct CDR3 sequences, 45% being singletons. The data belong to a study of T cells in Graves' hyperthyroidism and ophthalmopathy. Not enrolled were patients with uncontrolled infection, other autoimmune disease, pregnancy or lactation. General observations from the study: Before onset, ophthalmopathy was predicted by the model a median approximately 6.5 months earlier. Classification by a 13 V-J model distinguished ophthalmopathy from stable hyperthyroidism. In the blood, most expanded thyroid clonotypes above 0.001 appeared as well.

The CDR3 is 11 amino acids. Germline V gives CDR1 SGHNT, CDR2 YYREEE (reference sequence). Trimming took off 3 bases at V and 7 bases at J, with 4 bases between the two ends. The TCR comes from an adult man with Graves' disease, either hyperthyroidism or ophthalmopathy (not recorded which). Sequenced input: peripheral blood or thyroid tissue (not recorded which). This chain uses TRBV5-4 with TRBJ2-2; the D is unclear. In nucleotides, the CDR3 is TGTGCCAGCAGCTCTATCGGGGAGCTGTTTTTT. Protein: CASSSIGELFF. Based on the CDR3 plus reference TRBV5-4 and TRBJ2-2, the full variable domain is ETGVTQSPTHLIKTRGQQVTLRCSSQSGHNTVSWYQQALGQGPQFIFQYYREEENGRGNFPPRFSGLQFPNYSSELNVNALELDDSALYLCASSSIGELFFGEGSRLTVL.